The entry that follows covers one T cell receptor (beta chain) sequence. The data derive from a study of control samples from healthy donors and cancer patients. Produced via immunoSEQ multiplex PCR; TCRdb's table is partial and in-frame only. Here the sample spans around 51,000 clones, under 90% being singletons. CDR3 length: 15 amino acids. V lost 4 bases, J lost 1 base, and 14 bases lay in between. Germline V gives CDR1 SGHRS, CDR2 YFSETQ. This receptor was taken from a man between 65 and 79 years old in good health. The genes are TRBV5-1 and TRBJ1-1; TRBD1 is a possible D gene (6 bases). Material for sequencing was blood. The CDR3 here is CASSAQPGQNTEAFF. The CDR3 nucleotides read TGCGCCAGCAGCGCACAGCCGGGACAGAACACTGAAGCTTTCTTT.